This T cell receptor (beta chain) was observed in a study of cytomegalovirus exposure and HLA in healthy donors. Study-wide findings and caveats: High specificity and sensitivity for cytomegalovirus status were reported for the classifier.

V lost 7 bases and J lost 1; bases outside the gene matches: 6. CDR3 size: 15 residues. From germline, CDR1 is SNHLY and CDR2 FYNNEI. The PCR made use of 60 Vbeta and 13 Jbeta primers. Only in-frame clones appear in the TCRdb table, and some are missing; sequencing was by immunoSEQ multiplex PCR. The sample has 150,000 to 200,000 clones, 75% to 80% seen once. Remarks on this clone: Its target is not known.

The receptor comes from a woman aged 50 to 60 in good health and CMV-seropositive. The J gene is TRBJ2-2, the V gene TRBV2; 7 bases agree with TRBD2. The sequencing sample was made of PBMCs. CDR3 nucleotide sequence: TGTGCCAGCACCGGGGTAGCGGGGAACACCGGGGAGCTGTTTTTT. Protein: CASTGVAGNTGELFF.